These 28 T cell receptor beta chains were sequenced from one sample in a study of blood T cell repertoires in COVID-19. Data came from immunoSEQ multiplex PCR; TCRdb stores just in-frame clones and leaves some out. The sample contains 150,000 to 180,000 clones, around 83% of which appear only once. The sequencing sample was made of peripheral blood. These TCRs come from an older woman with COVID-19, enrolled during active disease.

The chain links TRBV11-2 to TRBJ2-5; 10 bases map to TRBD2. The V segment lost 3 bases and the J segment 2 bases; nucleotides outside the gene matches: 3. The CDR3 runs 15 residues. Germline assignment: CDR1 SGHAT and CDR2 FQNNGV. This CDR3 reads CASSFTAGGQETQYF. CDR3 bases: TGTGCCAGCAGCTTCACAGCGGGGGGGCAAGAGACCCAGTACTTC.

This clone was observed a single time. In the same sample, other DNA sequences code for this CDR3. This chain uses TRBV3-1 (or the pseudogene TRBV3-2) with TRBJ1-2; TRBD1 matches 8 bases. This CDR3 has 12 residues. Trimming cost V 1 base and J 8 bases; bases outside gene matches: 0. Per germline, CDR1 LGHDT and CDR2 YNNKEL (reference sequence). The CDR3 DNA reads as TGTGCCAGCAGCCAAGGGGACAGGGGCTACACCTTC. Its protein is CASSQGDRGYTF.

The chain has TRBV7-3 and TRBJ2-1; D might be TRBD2 (5 bases). CDR3 length: 13 amino acids. The V and J ends lost 3 bases and 10 bases respectively, with 13 bases between them. Germline CDR1 reads SGHTA; CDR2 reads FQGTGA. This CDR3 is CASSFTPTGEQFF. The CDR3 DNA follows: TGTGCCAGCAGCTTCACCCCCACGGGGGAGCAGTTCTTC.

The chain has TRBV18 and TRBJ2-1; 7 bases map to TRBD1. The V gene end was trimmed by 3 bases and the J gene end by 5 bases; junction bases not matched to a gene: 16. The CDR3 consists of 18 residues. Germline CDR1 reads KGHSH; CDR2 reads LQKENI. In nucleotides, the CDR3 is TGTGCCAGCTCACCCCTAGGGCACGGGACAGAAAAACACAATGAGCAGTTCTTC. Its protein product is CASSPLGHGTEKHNEQFF.

A single count supports this clone. This chain joins TRBV11-2 and TRBJ1-1; unclear D gene. This CDR3 is built from 14 residues. Germline values: CDR1 SGHAT, CDR2 FQNNGV. V was trimmed by 3 bases and J by 4 bases, leaving 12 bases between them. CDR3 bases: TGTGCCAGCAGCTTCAATGCCGGGAGCACTGAAGCTTTCTTT. Its protein is CASSFNAGSTEAFF. Looking up the rest from reference TRBV11-2 and TRBJ1-1 gives the full variable domain: EAGVAQSPRYKIIEKRQSVAFWCNPISGHATLYWYQQILGQGPKLLIQFQNNGVVDDSQLPKDRFSAERLKGVDSTLKIQPAKLEDSAVYLCASSFNAGSTEAFFGQGTRLTVV.

The rearrangement links TRBV3-1 (or the pseudogene TRBV3-2) to TRBJ2-3; 8 nucleotides agree with TRBD1. This CDR3 has 15 residues. Trimming at V came to 2 bases and at J to 2 bases, leaving 3 bases not matched to a gene. The germline V gene encodes CDR1 LGHDT and CDR2 YNNKEL (reference sequence). CDR3 protein: CASSQNRGYTDTQYF. The DNA of the CDR3 is TGTGCCAGCAGCCAAAACAGGGGGTACACAGATACGCAGTATTTT.

The rearrangement uses TRBV10-3 and TRBJ2-7; TRBD2 matches at 12 bases. Germline CDR1 is ENHRY and CDR2 is SYGVKD. Germline trimming cut 7 bases from V and 0 bases from J; bases unmatched to any gene: 22. This CDR3 has 21 residues. The chain's CDR3 is CAINGGLAGHHPLGSSYEQYV. The DNA for the CDR3 is TGTGCCATCAATGGGGGACTAGCGGGCCATCATCCCCTAGGTAGCTCCTACGAGCAGTACGTC.

The V gene is TRBV5-1, the J gene TRBJ1-4; possible D gene TRBD1, 5 bases. Trimming left V 4 bases short and J 8 bases short, with 18 bases between. This CDR3 region has 15 residues. CDR1 and CDR2 (germline): SGHRS, YFSETQ. CDR3 in DNA: TGCGCCAGCAGCACTAGCGGGACCAATGGGGAAAAACTGTTTTTT. It codes for CASSTSGTNGEKLFF.

This clone is a singleton in its sample. This chain joins TRBV7-2 and TRBJ2-1, with 7 bases identical to TRBD2. Trimming removed 4 bases from V and 2 bases from J; junction bases left unmatched: 5. Germline lookup yields CDR1 SGHTA and CDR2 FQGNSA. The CDR3 contains 15 residues. The CDR3 nucleotides are TGTGCCAGCAGCTATGGGGGGGGGACCTACAATGAGCAGTTCTTC. This sequence encodes CASSYGGGTYNEQFF.

The table lists this clone with a count of one. V usage is TRBV29-1 and J usage is TRBJ2-5; D gene uncertain. The CDR3 sequence is 12 residues long. V lost 4 bases and J 2 bases, leaving 8 bases between the germline ends. Looked up from germline, CDR1 is SQVTM and CDR2 is ANQGSEA. CDR3 nucleotides: TGCAGCGTTGTCCCGACTCAAGAGACCCAGTACTTC. Its translation: CSVVPTQETQYF. Based on the CDR3 plus reference TRBV29-1 and TRBJ2-5, the full variable domain is SAVISQKPSRDICQRGTSLTIQCQVDSQVTMMFWYRQQPGQSLTLIATANQGSEATYESGFVIDKFPISRPNLTFSTLTVSNMSPEDSSIYLCSVVPTQETQYFGPGTRLLVL.

This chain uses TRBV5-6 with TRBJ2-3; possible D gene TRBD2, 6 bases. The CDR3 length is 17 residues. V was shortened by 1 base and J by 0 bases, with 15 bases between the two germline ends. Germline V gives CDR1 SGHDT, CDR2 YYEEEE. DNA of the CDR3: TGTGCCAGCAGCTTGATGGGACTTTCATTTAGCACAGATACGCAGTATTTT. Translation gives CASSLMGLSFSTDTQYF.

The CDR3 protein is CASSVATAYNEQFF. The CDR3 DNA follows: TGTGCCAGCAGCGTAGCTACGGCCTACAATGAGCAGTTCTTC. This chain uses TRBV9 with TRBJ2-1; D uncertain. Per the germline V gene, CDR1 is SGDLS and CDR2 is YYNGEE. Trimming took 0 bases from V and 2 from J, leaving 6 bases between them. The CDR3 consists of 14 residues.

The V and J genes are TRBV5-4 and TRBJ1-1, with D maybe TRBD1 (6 bases). Looked up from germline, CDR1 is SGHNT and CDR2 is YYREEE (reference sequence). V dropped 6 bases and J dropped 5 bases, with 14 bases sitting between them. This CDR3 has 13 amino acids. The CDR3, as DNA: TGTGCCAGCACCCCACGCACAGGGACTGAAGCTTTCTTT. It translates to CASTPRTGTEAFF.

The chain has TRBV11-1 and TRBJ2-5; D is perhaps TRBD2 (7 bases). The germline CDR1 and CDR2 sequences are SGHAT and FQDESV (reference sequence). V was clipped by 6 bases and J by 2 bases, with 19 bases between them. The CDR3 is 16 residues long. The CDR3 here is CASRPTQRGGQETQYF. CDR3 sequence (DNA): TGTGCCAGCAGACCGACTCAGAGGGGGGGTCAAGAGACCCAGTACTTC.

This chain uses TRBV11-3 with TRBJ2-3; TRBD2 matches 11 bases. This CDR3 is built from 16 residues. Unmatched junction bases numbered 4, after V lost 1 base and J lost 4 bases. Germline V gene data show CDR1 as SGHNT and CDR2 as YENEEA. DNA of the CDR3: TGTGCCAGCAGCTTAGCCCTAGCGGGGGGAGCAGATACGCAGTATTTT. It translates to CASSLALAGGADTQYF.

The count of this clone is one. The chain combines TRBV19 with TRBJ2-7; D may be TRBD1 (5 bases). Deletions cut 3 bases from V and 3 bases from J, with 9 bases between. This CDR3 is built from 13 residues. Germline V lookup: CDR1 LNHDA, CDR2 SQIVND (reference sequence). The CDR3 bases are TGTGCCAGTAGTATGGGGCATAACTACGAGCAGTACGTC. Its protein is CASSMGHNYEQYV.

The chain combines TRBV9 with TRBJ1-6; 9 bases align to TRBD1. There are 15 residues in the CDR3. Germline V CDR1 and CDR2: SGDLS, YYNGEE. V was clipped by 0 bases and J by 9 bases; unmatched bases: 4. In DNA, the CDR3 is TGTGCCAGCAGCGTAGCCGGACAGGGGACTTCACCCCTCCACTTT. Protein product: CASSVAGQGTSPLHF.

The chain joins TRBV9 to TRBJ1-1, with 8 nucleotides matching TRBD1. The junction had 4 bases not matched to a gene; V was cut back by 4 bases and J by 2 bases. CDR1 and CDR2 (germline): SGDLS, YYNGEE. This CDR3 is 14 amino acids long. The CDR3 DNA reads TGTGCCAGCAGCATCGGACAGGGAAACACTGAAGCTTTCTTT. It specifies CASSIGQGNTEAFF.

The CDR3 DNA follows: TGTGCCAGCAGTGAAGCAAGCGGCAGGGGGCATCAGCCCCAGCATTTT. The encoded protein is CASSEASGRGHQPQHF. V is TRBV6-1 and J is TRBJ1-5; 8 positions agree with TRBD1. V dropped 0 bases and J dropped 5; count of bases not matched to a gene: 6. CDR3 size: 16 residues. The germline CDR1 and CDR2 sequences are MNHNS and SASEGT.

The chain uses TRBV7-3 and TRBJ2-5; 12 nucleotides match TRBD1. This CDR3 has 15 residues. The germline V gene has CDR1 SGHTA and CDR2 FQGTGA. Germline trimming cut 5 bases from V and 4 bases from J; bases unmatched to any gene: 5. The CDR3 sequence: CASSTGTGGAETQYF. In nucleotides, the CDR3 is TGTGCCAGCAGCACTGGGACAGGGGGCGCAGAGACCCAGTACTTC. The whole variable domain, filled in from reference TRBV7-3 and TRBJ2-5, reads GAGVSQTPSNKVTEKGKYVELRCDPISGHTALYWYRQSLGQGPEFLIYFQGTGAADDSGLPNDRFFAVRPEGSVSTLKIQRTERGDSAVYLCASSTGTGGAETQYFGPGTRLLVL.

This chain joins TRBV9 and TRBJ1-5, with 7 bases that match TRBD1. The V segment lost 3 bases and the J segment 1 base; nucleotides outside the gene matches: 1. This CDR3 comprises 14 residues. CDR1 and CDR2 (germline): SGDLS, YYNGEE. CDR3 region: CASSAQGSNQPQHF. DNA for the CDR3: TGTGCCAGCAGCGCACAGGGGAGCAATCAGCCCCAGCATTTT.

The rearrangement joins TRBV5-1 to TRBJ1-3; TRBD1 is a possible D gene (5 bases). V was trimmed by 4 bases and J by 3 bases, leaving 11 bases between them. Germline CDR1 SGHRS, CDR2 YFSETQ. The CDR3 loop spans 14 amino acids. The CDR3 here is CASSEQGSGNTIYF. The DNA for the CDR3 is TGCGCCAGCAGCGAGCAGGGTAGTGGAAACACCATATATTTT.

The gene calls are TRBV4-1 and TRBJ1-4; D is possibly TRBD1 (5 bases). Looked up from germline, CDR1 is MGHRA and CDR2 is YSYEKL. The CDR3 extends over 15 amino acids. V lost 0 bases to trimming and J lost 7 bases, with 12 bases between them. The DNA of the CDR3 is TGCGCCAGCAGCCAAGATCGAGGCAGGGCTGAAAAACTGTTTTTT. Translating gives CASSQDRGRAEKLFF.

A single count supports this clone. The chain recombines TRBV7-2 with TRBJ1-5; possible D gene TRBD1, 5 bases. CDR3 length: 15 amino acids. Germline V lookup: CDR1 SGHTA, CDR2 FQGNSA. The ends were cut back, 2 bases at V and 0 bases at J, with 8 bases in the middle. The CDR3 spells CASSLWTNSNQPQHF. In nucleotides, the CDR3 is TGTGCCAGCAGCTTATGGACAAATAGCAATCAGCCCCAGCATTTT.

V is TRBV5-1 and J is TRBJ2-6; perhaps TRBD1 as D (6 bases). V lost 4 bases and J 0 bases, leaving 11 bases between the germline ends. This CDR3 is 16 amino acids long. Germline-derived CDR1 and CDR2 are SGHRS and YFSETQ. CDR3 in amino acids: CASSLQQGSGANVLTF. CDR3 in DNA: TGCGCCAGCAGCCTCCAACAGGGCTCTGGGGCCAACGTCCTGACTTTC.

The genes are TRBV19 and TRBJ1-1, with D perhaps matching TRBD1 (5 bases). Germline V gives CDR1 LNHDA, CDR2 SQIVND (reference sequence). The CDR3 runs to 15 residues. V lost 3 bases and J 4 bases, leaving 15 bases between the germline ends. The CDR3 nucleotides are TGTGCCAGTAGTATTCAAGGGGCGCTTGGCACTGAAGCTTTCTTT. Translation: CASSIQGALGTEAFF. The entire variable domain, with the rest obtained from reference TRBV19 and TRBJ1-1, is as follows: DGGITQSPKYLFRKEGQNVTLSCEQNLNHDAMYWYRQDPGQGLRLIYYSQIVNDFQKGDIAEGYSVSREKKESFPLTVTSAQKNPTAFYLCASSIQGALGTEAFFGQGTRLTVV.

This chain connects TRBV18 to TRBJ1-1; no firm D call. This CDR3 has 13 amino acids. The V gene lost 7 bases and the J gene lost 4 bases, with 13 bases spanning the gap. The V gene's germline CDR1 is KGHSH and CDR2 LQKENI. The CDR3 DNA reads TGTGCCAGCTTCATTAGTGAATCCACTGAAGCTTTCTTT. It specifies CASFISESTEAFF.

Only one count was recorded for this clone. The CDR3 sequence: CASSVGGGSANTEAFF. The CDR3 bases are TGTGCCAGCAGCGTAGGAGGGGGATCGGCGAACACTGAAGCTTTCTTT. The rearrangement links TRBV9 to TRBJ1-1; tentative D call: TRBD1 (6 bases). The ends were cut back, 0 bases at V and 1 base at J, with 13 bases in the middle. The CDR3 totals 16 residues. The germline CDR1 and CDR2 sequences are SGDLS and YYNGEE. The full variable domain, with the rest looked up from reference TRBV9 and TRBJ1-1, is DSGVTQTPKHLITATGQRVTLRCSPRSGDLSVYWYQQSLDQGLQFLIQYYNGEERAKGNILERFSAQQFPDLHSELNLSSLELGDSALYFCASSVGGGSANTEAFFGQGTRLTVV.